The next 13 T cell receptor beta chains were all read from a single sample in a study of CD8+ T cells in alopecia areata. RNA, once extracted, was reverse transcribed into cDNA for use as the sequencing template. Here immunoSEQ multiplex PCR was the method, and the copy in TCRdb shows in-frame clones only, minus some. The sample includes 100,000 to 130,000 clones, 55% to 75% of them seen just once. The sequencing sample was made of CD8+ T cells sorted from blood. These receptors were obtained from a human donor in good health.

The CDR3 loop reads CATSRDGQGGGGELFF. In nucleotides, the CDR3 is TGTGCCACCAGCAGAGATGGGCAGGGCGGAGGCGGGGAGCTGTTTTTT. The chain uses TRBV15 and TRBJ2-2; D possibly uses TRBD1 or TRBD2 (5 bases each). V shed 0 bases and J shed 7 bases, with 15 bases lying between them. CDR3 length: 16 amino acids. The germline CDR1 and CDR2 sequences are LNHNV and YYDKDF (reference sequence).

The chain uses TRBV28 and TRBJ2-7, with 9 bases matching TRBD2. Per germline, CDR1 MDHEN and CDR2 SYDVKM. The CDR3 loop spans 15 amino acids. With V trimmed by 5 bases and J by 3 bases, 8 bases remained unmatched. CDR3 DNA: TGTGCCAGCAGTCGAGGGCTAGCGGGGAACTACGAGCAGTACTTC. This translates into CASSRGLAGNYEQYF. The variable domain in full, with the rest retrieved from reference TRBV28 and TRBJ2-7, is DVKVTQSSRYLVKRTGEKVFLECVQDMDHENMFWYRQDPGLGLRLIYFSYDVKMKEKGDIPEGYSVSREKKERFSLILESASTNQTSMYLCASSRGLAGNYEQYFGPGTRLTVT.

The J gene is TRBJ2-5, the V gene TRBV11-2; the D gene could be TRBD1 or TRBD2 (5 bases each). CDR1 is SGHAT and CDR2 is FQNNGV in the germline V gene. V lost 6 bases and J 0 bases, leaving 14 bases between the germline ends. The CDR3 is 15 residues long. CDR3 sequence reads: CASRPGRRYQETQYF. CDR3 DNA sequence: TGTGCCAGCAGGCCGGGACGGAGGTACCAAGAGACCCAGTACTTC.

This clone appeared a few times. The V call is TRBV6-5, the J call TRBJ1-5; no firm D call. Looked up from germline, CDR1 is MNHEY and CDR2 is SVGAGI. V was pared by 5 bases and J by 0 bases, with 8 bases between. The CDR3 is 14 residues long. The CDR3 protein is CASSGRVSNQPQHF. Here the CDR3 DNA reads TGTGCCAGCAGTGGACGGGTTAGCAATCAGCCCCAGCATTTT.

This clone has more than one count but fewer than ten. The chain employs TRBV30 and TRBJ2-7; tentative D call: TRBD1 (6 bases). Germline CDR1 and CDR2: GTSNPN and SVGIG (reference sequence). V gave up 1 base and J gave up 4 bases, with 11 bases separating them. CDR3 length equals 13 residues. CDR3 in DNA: TGTGCCTGGAGTGCGGGACACTCTTACGAGCAGTACTTC. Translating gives CAWSAGHSYEQYF.

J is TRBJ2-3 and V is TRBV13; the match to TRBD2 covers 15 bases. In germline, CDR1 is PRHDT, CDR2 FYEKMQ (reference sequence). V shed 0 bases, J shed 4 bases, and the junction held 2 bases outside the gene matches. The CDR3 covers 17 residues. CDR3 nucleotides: TGTGCCAGCAGCTTAGGCCGGACTAGCGGGGGGGCAGATACGCAGTATTTT. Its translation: CASSLGRTSGGADTQYF.

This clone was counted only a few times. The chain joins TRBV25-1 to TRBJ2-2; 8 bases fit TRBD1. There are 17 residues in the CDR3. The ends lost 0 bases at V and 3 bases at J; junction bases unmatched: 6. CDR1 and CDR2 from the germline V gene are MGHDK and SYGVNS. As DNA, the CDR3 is TGTGCCAGCAGTGAATATATTCTGGACAGGGACACCGGGGAGCTGTTTTTT. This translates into CASSEYILDRDTGELFF. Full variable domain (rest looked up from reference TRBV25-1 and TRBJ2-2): EADIYQTPRYLVIGTGKKITLECSQTMGHDKMYWYQQDPGMELHLIHYSYGVNSTEKGDLSSESTVSRIRTEHFPLTLESARPSHTSQYLCASSEYILDRDTGELFFGEGSRLTVL.

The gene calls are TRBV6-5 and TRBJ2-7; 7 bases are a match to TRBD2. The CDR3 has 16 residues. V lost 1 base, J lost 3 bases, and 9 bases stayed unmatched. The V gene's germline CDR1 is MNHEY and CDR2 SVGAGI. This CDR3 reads CASSYFGSGANYEQYF. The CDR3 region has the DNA TGTGCCAGCAGTTACTTTGGAAGCGGGGCAAACTACGAGCAGTACTTC.

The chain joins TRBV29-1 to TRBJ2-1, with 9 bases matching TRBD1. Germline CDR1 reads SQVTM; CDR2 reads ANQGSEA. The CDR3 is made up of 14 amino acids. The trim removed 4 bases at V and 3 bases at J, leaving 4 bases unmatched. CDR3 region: CSVARTGDYNEQFF. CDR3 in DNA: TGCAGCGTTGCCCGGACAGGGGACTACAATGAGCAGTTCTTC.

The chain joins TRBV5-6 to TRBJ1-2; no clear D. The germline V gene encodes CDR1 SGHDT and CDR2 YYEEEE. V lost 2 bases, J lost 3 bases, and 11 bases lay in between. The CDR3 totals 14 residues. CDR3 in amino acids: CASSFAGGDYGYTF. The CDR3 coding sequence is TGTGCCAGCAGCTTTGCGGGAGGTGACTATGGCTACACCTTC.

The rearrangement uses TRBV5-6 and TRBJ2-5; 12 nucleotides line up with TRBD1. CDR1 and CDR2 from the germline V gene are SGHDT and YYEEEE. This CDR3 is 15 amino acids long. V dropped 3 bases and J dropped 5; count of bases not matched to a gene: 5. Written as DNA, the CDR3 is TGTGCCAGCAGCTACGGGACAGGGGGCATGGAGACCCAGTACTTC. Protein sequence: CASSYGTGGMETQYF.

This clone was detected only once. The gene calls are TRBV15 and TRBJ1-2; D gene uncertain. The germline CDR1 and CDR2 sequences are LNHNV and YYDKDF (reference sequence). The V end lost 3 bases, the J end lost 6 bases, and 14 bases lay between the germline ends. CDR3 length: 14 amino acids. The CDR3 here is CATSRDSETDGYTF. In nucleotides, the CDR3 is TGTGCCACCAGCAGGGATTCTGAGACGGATGGCTACACCTTC.

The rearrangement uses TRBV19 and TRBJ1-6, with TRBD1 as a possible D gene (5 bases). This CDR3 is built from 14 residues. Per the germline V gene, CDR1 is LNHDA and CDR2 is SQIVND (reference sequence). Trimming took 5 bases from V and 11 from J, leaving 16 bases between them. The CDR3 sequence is CASSPGTFGAPLHF. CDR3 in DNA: TGTGCCAGTAGTCCCGGGACCTTCGGGGCACCCCTCCACTTT.